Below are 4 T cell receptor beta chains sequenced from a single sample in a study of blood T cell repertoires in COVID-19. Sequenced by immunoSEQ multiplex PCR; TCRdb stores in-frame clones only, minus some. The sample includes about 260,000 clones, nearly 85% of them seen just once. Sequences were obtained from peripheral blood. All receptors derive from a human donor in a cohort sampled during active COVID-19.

The CDR3 loop reads CARKESGSLKETQYF. The CDR3 nucleotides read TGTGCCAGGAAAGAAAGCGGGTCCCTTAAAGAGACCCAGTACTTC. This chain connects TRBV2 to TRBJ2-5, with D possibly matching TRBD2 (6 bases). In germline, CDR1 is SNHLY, CDR2 FYNNEI. The CDR3 contains 15 residues. The V end was cut by 9 bases, the J end by 3 bases, with 20 bases between. Full variable domain (remainder filled in from reference TRBV2 and TRBJ2-5): EPEVTQTPSHQVTQMGQEVILRCVPISNHLYFYWYRQILGQKVEFLVSFYNNEISEKSEIFDDQFSVERPDGSNFTLKIRSTKLEDSAMYFCARKESGSLKETQYFGPGTRLLVL.

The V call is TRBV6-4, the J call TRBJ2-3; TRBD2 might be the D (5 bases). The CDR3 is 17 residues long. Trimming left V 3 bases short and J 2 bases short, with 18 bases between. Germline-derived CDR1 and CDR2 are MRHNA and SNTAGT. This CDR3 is CASSERIGGRVTDTQYF. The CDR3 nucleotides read TGTGCCAGCAGTGAACGTATAGGAGGACGGGTCACAGATACGCAGTATTTT.

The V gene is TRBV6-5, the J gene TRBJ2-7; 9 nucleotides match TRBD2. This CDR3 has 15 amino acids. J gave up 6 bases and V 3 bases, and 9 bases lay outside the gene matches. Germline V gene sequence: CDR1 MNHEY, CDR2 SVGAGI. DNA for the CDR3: TGTGCCAGCAGTTATAAGGTAGCGGGAGAATCCGAGCAGTACTTC. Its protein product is CASSYKVAGESEQYF.

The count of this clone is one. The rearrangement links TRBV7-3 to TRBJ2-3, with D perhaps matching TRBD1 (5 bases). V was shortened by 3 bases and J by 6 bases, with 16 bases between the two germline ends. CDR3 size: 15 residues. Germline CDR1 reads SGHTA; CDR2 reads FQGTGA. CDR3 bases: TGTGCCAGCAGCTTTCAGGGTGGTTCCCCCGATACGCAGTATTTT. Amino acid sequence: CASSFQGGSPDTQYF.